This T cell receptor (beta chain) was documented in a study of blood T cell repertoires in COVID-19. Across the study: Sample material is recorded as cDNA or gDNA derived from T cells, B-cell-depleted T cells, or PBMCs.

V lost 5 bases to trimming and J lost 7 bases, with 14 bases between them. Germline V gives CDR1 SGHAT, CDR2 FQNNGV. CDR3 size: 13 residues. The protocol was immunoSEQ multiplex PCR, while the TCRdb copy is restricted to in-frame clones and leaves out a portion. Of around 230,000 clones detected, more than 70% appear once; the ten largest clones hold 2% to 2.5%. Ages ranged from roughly 18 to 100 years, with residence in approximately 23 US areas. Clinical histories supplied by participants themselves formed the basis of cohort assignment. Material for sequencing was PBMCs or T cells enriched from blood (not recorded which). This clonotype was obtained from a woman in her thirties or forties with acute COVID-19. The chain couples TRBV11-2 to TRBJ1-2; D perhaps matches TRBD1 (6 bases). CDR3 nucleotide sequence: TGTGCCAGCAGCCATGCAGGGGTTAGTGGCTACACCTTC. Its translation: CASSHAGVSGYTF.